What follows describes a single T cell receptor (beta chain). Produced via immunoSEQ multiplex PCR; TCRdb's table is partial and in-frame only. The sample lists 84,000 or so clones; about nine tenths were seen once. The data belong to a study of T cell responses to AZD1222 COVID-19 vaccine. CDR3 length: 14 residues. Germline assignment: CDR1 MNHEY and CDR2 SVGAGI. The gene calls are TRBV6-5 and TRBJ2-2; the D call may be TRBD1 or TRBD2 (5 bases each). The receptor comes from an adult in good health. The source material was peripheral blood, sampled on day 0 of AZD1222 vaccination. The CDR3 DNA reads as TGTGAAACACGGGGCCAGAGGAACACCGGGGAGCTGTTTTTT. Residues: CETRGQRNTGELFF.